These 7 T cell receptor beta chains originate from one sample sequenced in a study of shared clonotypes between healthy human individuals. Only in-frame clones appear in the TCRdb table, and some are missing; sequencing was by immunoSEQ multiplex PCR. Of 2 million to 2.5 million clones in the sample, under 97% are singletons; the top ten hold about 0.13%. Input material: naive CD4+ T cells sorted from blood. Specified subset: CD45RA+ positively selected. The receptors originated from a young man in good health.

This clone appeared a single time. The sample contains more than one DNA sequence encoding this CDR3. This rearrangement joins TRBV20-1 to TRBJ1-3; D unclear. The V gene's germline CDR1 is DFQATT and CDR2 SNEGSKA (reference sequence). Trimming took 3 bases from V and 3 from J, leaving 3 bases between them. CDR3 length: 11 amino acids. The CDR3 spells CSASIGNTIYF. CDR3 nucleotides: TGCAGTGCTAGTATTGGAAACACCATATATTTT.

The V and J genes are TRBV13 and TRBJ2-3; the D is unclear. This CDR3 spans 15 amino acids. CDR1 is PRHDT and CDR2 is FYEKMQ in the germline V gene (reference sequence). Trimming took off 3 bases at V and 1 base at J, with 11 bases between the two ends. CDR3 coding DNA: TGTGCCAGCAGCTTTCATGGACGTGGCACAGATACGCAGTATTTT. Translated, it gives CASSFHGRGTDTQYF.

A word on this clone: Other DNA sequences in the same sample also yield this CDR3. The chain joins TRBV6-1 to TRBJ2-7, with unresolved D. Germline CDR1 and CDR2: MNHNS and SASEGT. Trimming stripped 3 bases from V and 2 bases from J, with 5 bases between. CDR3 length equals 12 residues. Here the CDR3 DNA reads TGTGCCAGCAGTGAGGCGACCTACGAGCAGTACTTC. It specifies CASSEATYEQYF.

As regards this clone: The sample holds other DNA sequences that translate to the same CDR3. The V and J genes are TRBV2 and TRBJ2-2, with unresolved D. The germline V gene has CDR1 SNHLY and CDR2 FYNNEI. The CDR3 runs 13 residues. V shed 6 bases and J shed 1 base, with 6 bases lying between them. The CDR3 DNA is TGTGCCAGCAGCACGGAGAACACCGGGGAGCTGTTTTTT. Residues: CASSTENTGELFF.

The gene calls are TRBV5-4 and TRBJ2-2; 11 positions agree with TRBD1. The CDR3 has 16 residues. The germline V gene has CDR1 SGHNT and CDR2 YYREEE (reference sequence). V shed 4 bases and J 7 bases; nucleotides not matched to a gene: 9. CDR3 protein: CASSPGPGTGGGELFF. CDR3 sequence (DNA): TGTGCCAGCAGCCCGGGTCCCGGGACAGGGGGCGGGGAGCTGTTTTTT.

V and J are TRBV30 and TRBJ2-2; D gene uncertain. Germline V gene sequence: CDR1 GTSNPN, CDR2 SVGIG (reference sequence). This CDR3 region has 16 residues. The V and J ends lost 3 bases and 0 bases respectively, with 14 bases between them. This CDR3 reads CAWSPGPRTNTGELFF. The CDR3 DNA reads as TGTGCCTGGAGCCCGGGCCCCAGGACGAACACCGGGGAGCTGTTTTTT. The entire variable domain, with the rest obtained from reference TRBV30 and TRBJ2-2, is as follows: SQTIHQWPATLVQPVGSPLSLECTVEGTSNPNLYWYRQAAGRGLQLLFYSVGIGQISSEVPQNLSASRPQDRQFILSSKKLLLSDSGFYLCAWSPGPRTNTGELFFGEGSRLTVL.

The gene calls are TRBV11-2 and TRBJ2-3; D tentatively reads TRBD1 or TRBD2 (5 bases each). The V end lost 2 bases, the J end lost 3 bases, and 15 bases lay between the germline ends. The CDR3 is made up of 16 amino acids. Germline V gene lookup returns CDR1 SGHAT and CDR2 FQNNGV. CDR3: CASSLSGAKGTDTQYF. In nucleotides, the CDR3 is TGTGCCAGCAGCTTATCCGGGGCGAAGGGGACAGATACGCAGTATTTT. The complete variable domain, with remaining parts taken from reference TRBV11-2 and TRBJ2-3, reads EAGVAQSPRYKIIEKRQSVAFWCNPISGHATLYWYQQILGQGPKLLIQFQNNGVVDDSQLPKDRFSAERLKGVDSTLKIQPAKLEDSAVYLCASSLSGAKGTDTQYFGPGTRLTVL.